The TCR beta chain under discussion was sequenced for a study of CD8+CD57+ T cells in acquired aplastic anemia. Turning to the study itself: Isolated CD4+ and CD8+ cells, once sorted, yielded DNA averaging roughly 3.2 ug. Study-wide findings and caveats: Shared by patients and controls, around 27 CD8+ CDR3s were abundant in patients.

Whoever was chosen for sequencing had shown CD8+CD57+ cell expansion by flow cytometry. The patients all had a severe acquired aplastic anemia diagnosis. The blood sampling took place in patients who had so far received no therapy. In its sample, this clonotype was seen a few times. Its antigen is unidentified. Genomic DNA, the template, was used for profiling of the TCR beta VDJ and CDR3. TCRdb independently ran MiXCR on the reads; one entry per CDR3 protein. In the table there are hundreds of thousands of distinct CDR3 sequences, about a third of which are singletons. Germline-derived CDR1 and CDR2 are GTSNPN and SVGIG (reference sequence). This CDR3 region has 11 residues. Germline trimming cut 3 bases from V and 7 bases from J; bases unmatched to any gene: 2.

This TCR was recovered from a human donor with aplastic anemia. The gene calls are TRBV30 and TRBJ1-2, with 7 bases fitting TRBD1. Sequencing used sorted CD4+, CD8+, or CD8+CD57+ T cells (not recorded which) from PBMCs. This chain's CDR3 is CAWSDRVGYTF. The CDR3 nucleotides read TGTGCCTGGAGCGACAGGGTTGGCTACACCTTC.